Below are 32 T cell receptor beta chains sequenced from a single sample in a study of CD8+ T cells in alopecia areata. Treatment of the sample: oral pan-JAK inhibitor, 5-10 mg twice daily. Extraction and reverse transcription of RNA yielded cDNA as the sequencing template. Assay used: immunoSEQ multiplex PCR; TCRdb lists only in-frame clones, some missing. Of roughly 190,000 clones listed, 55% to 70% are singletons. Sequencing used CD4+ T cells sorted from blood, obtained at week 4, from a patient treated with tofacitinib. These receptors were taken from a human donor with alopecia areata.

In this sample, this clone turned up once. CDR3 sequence (DNA): TGTGCCAGCAGCGTAGGGACTAGCGGACCCTACGAGCAGTACTTC. The encoded protein is CASSVGTSGPYEQYF. The chain recombines TRBV9 with TRBJ2-7; TRBD2 aligns across 10 bases. The ends lost 0 bases at V and 2 bases at J; junction bases unmatched: 2. The germline gives CDR1 SGDLS, CDR2 YYNGEE. The CDR3 is made up of 15 amino acids.

CDR3: CASSLWTTGELFF. CDR3 DNA: TGCGCCAGCAGCTTGTGGACCACCGGGGAGCTGTTTTTT. The chain recombines TRBV5-1 with TRBJ2-2; D is undetermined. CDR3 length: 13 residues. Trimming left V 1 base short and J 4 bases short, with 5 bases between. Germline loops: CDR1 SGHRS, CDR2 YFSETQ.

The chain recombines TRBV19 with TRBJ1-1, with D possibly being TRBD1 (6 bases). The CDR3 is made up of 14 amino acids. Germline values: CDR1 LNHDA, CDR2 SQIVND (reference sequence). Trimming took off 6 bases at V and 5 bases at J, with 16 bases between the two ends. The CDR3 sequence is CASRSSGTITEAFF. For the CDR3, the DNA is TGTGCCAGTAGATCAAGCGGGACAATTACTGAAGCTTTCTTT.

This clone was counted between two and nine times. The chain combines TRBV11-2 with TRBJ2-7; D may be TRBD2 (5 bases). The CDR3 contains 15 residues. Deletions cut 2 bases from V and 1 base from J, with 12 bases between. Germline values: CDR1 SGHAT, CDR2 FQNNGV. The CDR3 loop is CASSLSGIRSYEQYF. The CDR3 bases are TGTGCCAGCAGCTTAAGCGGAATTAGGTCCTACGAGCAGTACTTC.

The chain combines TRBV4-1 with TRBJ2-6; D uncertain. The CDR3 consists of 16 residues. The V gene lost 1 base and the J gene lost 2 bases, with 9 bases spanning the gap. The germline V gene encodes CDR1 MGHRA and CDR2 YSYEKL. As DNA, the CDR3 is TGCGCCAGCAGCCAAGTTGTCACAGCTGGGGCCAACGTCCTGACTTTC. Amino acids: CASSQVVTAGANVLTF.

This chain connects TRBV9 to TRBJ2-1; 8 positions agree with TRBD2. With 2 bases clipped from V and 2 bases from J, the junction kept 6 bases outside the gene matches. The CDR3 spans 16 residues. Germline CDR1 and CDR2: SGDLS and YYNGEE. CDR3 protein: CASSVIAGMAYNEQFF. DNA of the CDR3: TGTGCCAGCAGCGTCATAGCGGGAATGGCCTACAATGAGCAGTTCTTC.

The J gene is TRBJ2-4, the V gene TRBV29-1, with 10 positions matching TRBD2. The CDR3 contains 18 residues. Germline CDR1 reads SQVTM; CDR2 reads ANQGSEA. J was trimmed by 6 bases and V by 5 bases; bases with no gene match: 19. DNA for the CDR3: TGCAGCGTTTGGGACGCTAGCGGGAGAAGCGAGCCGGGAAACATTCAGTACTTC. Translation: CSVWDASGRSEPGNIQYF. Together with reference TRBV29-1 and TRBJ2-4, the CDR3 gives the full variable domain: SAVISQKPSRDICQRGTSLTIQCQVDSQVTMMFWYRQQPGQSLTLIATANQGSEATYESGFVIDKFPISRPNLTFSTLTVSNMSPEDSSIYLCSVWDASGRSEPGNIQYFGAGTRLSVL.

The genes are TRBV28 and TRBJ2-6, with 8 bases fitting TRBD1. From germline, CDR1 is MDHEN and CDR2 SYDVKM. The CDR3 has 15 residues. Trimming removed 7 bases from V and 0 bases from J; junction bases left unmatched: 2. The CDR3 DNA reads TGTGCCAGCATTACAGGGGGCTCTGGGGCCAACGTCCTGACTTTC. Its protein is CASITGGSGANVLTF.

Only a few counts were recorded for this clone. The chain employs TRBV5-1 and TRBJ2-2; 13 bases fit TRBD2. The J segment lost 5 bases and the V segment lost 3 bases, leaving 10 bases of the junction unmatched. Looked up from germline, CDR1 is SGHRS and CDR2 is YFSETQ. The CDR3 runs 18 residues. CDR3 DNA: TGCGCCAGCAGCTCCGGACTAGCGGGAGCCCCAGGGACCGGGGAGCTGTTTTTT. It specifies CASSSGLAGAPGTGELFF.

The V and J genes are TRBV6-1 and TRBJ2-7; 7 positions agree with TRBD2. Germline V CDR1 and CDR2: MNHNS, SASEGT. J gave up 6 bases and V 0 bases, and 5 bases lay outside the gene matches. The CDR3 totals 14 residues. The CDR3 bases are TGTGCCAGCAGTGAAGCTGGAGGGAGGGGCGAGCAGTACTTC. Protein sequence: CASSEAGGRGEQYF.

The V gene is TRBV29-1, the J gene TRBJ1-5; no definite D call. Trimming cost V 4 bases and J 4 bases, with 11 bases left between them. The CDR3 is 13 amino acids. Germline lookup yields CDR1 SQVTM and CDR2 ANQGSEA. The CDR3 loop is CSVGRDRNQPQHF. CDR3 DNA sequence: TGCAGCGTTGGCCGGGATAGGAATCAGCCCCAGCATTTT.

This clone has only a few counts. The CDR3 here is CSVGPSDRVPHTEAFF. The CDR3 bases are TGCAGCGTTGGACCCTCGGACAGGGTACCGCACACTGAAGCTTTCTTT. V usage is TRBV29-1 and J usage is TRBJ1-1; 8 positions match TRBD1. The CDR3 loop spans 16 amino acids. The germline V gene encodes CDR1 SQVTM and CDR2 ANQGSEA. V gave up 4 bases and J gave up 3 bases; unmatched junction bases: 13.

The rearrangement links TRBV7-3 to TRBJ1-3; D possibly corresponds to TRBD1 (6 bases). V shed 1 base and J shed 2 bases, with 9 bases lying between them. The CDR3 sequence is 15 residues long. CDR1 is SGHTA, CDR2 FQGTGA, per germline. The CDR3 DNA sequence: TGTGCCAGCAGCTTAAGCAGGGGCCCTGGAAACACCATATATTTT. This sequence encodes CASSLSRGPGNTIYF.

This sequence joins TRBV10-3 and TRBJ1-2, with 7 nucleotides matching TRBD1. There are 13 residues in the CDR3. Germline CDR1 ENHRY, CDR2 SYGVKD. V lost 5 bases, J lost 4 bases, and 4 bases stayed unmatched. Written as DNA, the CDR3 is TGTGCCATCAGTCCGGGACAGCTCTATGGCTACACCTTC. Translating gives CAISPGQLYGYTF.

This chain uses TRBV25-1 with TRBJ2-5, with 12 bases that match TRBD2. The CDR3 runs to 14 residues. V was pared by 8 bases and J by 4 bases, with 5 bases of the junction left unmatched. The germline CDR1 and CDR2 sequences are MGHDK and SYGVNS. Here the CDR3 reads CASVPTSGRETQYF. In DNA, the CDR3 is TGTGCCAGCGTTCCGACTAGCGGGAGAGAGACCCAGTACTTC.

The chain combines TRBV5-1 with TRBJ2-1; D is uncertain. Germline CDR1 reads SGHRS; CDR2 reads YFSETQ. This CDR3 contains 12 residues. V dropped 5 bases and J dropped 6 bases, with 9 bases sitting between them. CDR3 loop: CASRPTSNEQFF. The CDR3 DNA follows: TGCGCCAGCAGGCCGACAAGCAATGAGCAGTTCTTC.

With regard to this clone: Other nucleotide sequences in the sample specify the same CDR3. The rearrangement links TRBV11-2 to TRBJ2-2, with D unresolved. Looked up from germline, CDR1 is SGHAT and CDR2 is FQNNGV. The CDR3 covers 12 residues. The ends were cut back, 1 base at V and 6 bases at J, with 3 bases in the middle. CDR3 protein: CASSLGAGELFF. The DNA of the CDR3 is TGTGCCAGCAGCTTAGGTGCCGGGGAGCTGTTTTTT.

The rearrangement links TRBV29-1 to TRBJ1-1; D gene uncertain. Trimming removed 7 bases from V and 1 base from J, with 13 bases in between. CDR3 length equals 13 residues. Germline loops: CDR1 SQVTM, CDR2 ANQGSEA. The chain's CDR3 is CSAQPDGNTEAFF. DNA for the CDR3: TGCAGCGCACAACCGGATGGGAACACTGAAGCTTTCTTT.

CDR3 bases: TGTGCCAGCAGCCAAGATCTGGGACCGTTGGGCTCTGGAAACACCATATATTTT. Translating it yields CASSQDLGPLGSGNTIYF. The genes are TRBV4-2 and TRBJ1-3, with a possible D match to TRBD1 (5 bases). V was trimmed by 0 bases and J by 0 bases, leaving 15 bases between them. The CDR3 totals 18 residues. Germline CDR1 and CDR2: LGHNA and YNFKEQ.

This clone was counted a few times. The rearrangement uses TRBV29-1 and TRBJ2-1, with 7 bases identical to TRBD1. The CDR3 length is 15 residues. Germline V lookup: CDR1 SQVTM, CDR2 ANQGSEA. The V segment lost 2 bases and the J segment 4 bases; nucleotides outside the gene matches: 8. DNA of the CDR3: TGCAGCGTTGAAAGGGGACAGCGAAGTTACAATGAGCAGTTCTTC. Amino acid sequence: CSVERGQRSYNEQFF.

This clone was detected only a few times. This sequence joins TRBV27 and TRBJ1-5; D unclear. This CDR3 spans 14 amino acids. Trimming took off 4 bases at V and 7 bases at J, with 14 bases between the two ends. CDR1 and CDR2 from the germline V gene are MNHEY and SMNVEV (reference sequence). The CDR3 spells CASSWQRTGQPQHF. CDR3 coding DNA: TGTGCCAGCAGTTGGCAGCGTACGGGACAGCCCCAGCATTTT.

The table lists this clone with a count of one. The genes are TRBV27 and TRBJ2-2; D might be TRBD1 (6 bases). The CDR3 runs 14 residues. V lost 6 bases to trimming and J lost 6 bases, with 14 bases between them. Germline CDR1 MNHEY, CDR2 SMNVEV (reference sequence). The CDR3 sequence is CASRLQGFPGELFF. The CDR3 bases are TGTGCCAGCAGATTACAGGGATTTCCCGGGGAGCTGTTTTTT.

Many counts were recorded for this clone. The chain joins TRBV7-7 to TRBJ2-7; tentative D call: TRBD2 (6 bases). Germline CDR1 is SSHAT and CDR2 is FNYEAQ (reference sequence). This CDR3 is built from 13 residues. Trimming cost V 4 bases and J 4 bases, with 11 bases left between them. DNA for the CDR3: TGTGCCAGCAGCTCAGGACGGGGGTACGAGCAGTACTTC. Residues: CASSSGRGYEQYF.

This chain uses TRBV30 with TRBJ2-7; 7 bases match TRBD1. The CDR3 is 12 residues long. Germline CDR1 reads GTSNPN; CDR2 reads SVGIG (reference sequence). Germline trimming cut 8 bases from V and 3 bases from J; bases unmatched to any gene: 7. CDR3 protein: CATDRPRYEQYF. The CDR3 coding sequence is TGTGCCACGGACAGGCCGCGCTACGAGCAGTACTTC. Based on the CDR3 plus reference TRBV30 and TRBJ2-7, the full variable domain is SQTIHQWPATLVQPVGSPLSLECTVEGTSNPNLYWYRQAAGRGLQLLFYSVGIGQISSEVPQNLSASRPQDRQFILSSKKLLLSDSGFYLCATDRPRYEQYFGPGTRLTVT.

Only a few counts were recorded for this clone. The chain uses TRBV30 and TRBJ1-2; possible D gene TRBD1, 6 bases. CDR3 length equals 13 residues. V lost 7 bases to trimming and J lost 4 bases, with 16 bases between them. CDR1 GTSNPN and CDR2 SVGIG come from the germline V gene (reference sequence). The CDR3 region is CASQEGGAYGYTF. The CDR3 DNA reads as TGTGCCTCCCAAGAGGGGGGAGCCTATGGCTACACCTTC. Variable domain in full (rest from reference TRBV30 and TRBJ1-2): SQTIHQWPATLVQPVGSPLSLECTVEGTSNPNLYWYRQAAGRGLQLLFYSVGIGQISSEVPQNLSASRPQDRQFILSSKKLLLSDSGFYLCASQEGGAYGYTFGSGTRLTVV.

A note on this clone: Other DNA sequences in the sample encode the same CDR3. This CDR3 reads CSVEGPGTDTQYF. The CDR3 nucleotides read TGCAGCGTTGAGGGACCGGGCACAGATACGCAGTATTTT. The rearrangement links TRBV29-1 to TRBJ2-3; the D call may be TRBD1 or TRBD2 (5 bases each). The CDR3 contains 13 residues. V lost 3 bases to trimming and J lost 1 base, with 8 bases between them. CDR1 and CDR2 (germline): SQVTM, ANQGSEA.

The CDR3 region is CASSRAAGVDTQYF. CDR3 DNA: TGTGCCAGCAGCCGTGCGGCGGGGGTCGATACGCAGTATTTT. J is TRBJ2-3 and V is TRBV11-2; TRBD2 aligns across 7 bases. This CDR3 is built from 14 residues. V shed 5 bases and J 6 bases; nucleotides not matched to a gene: 8. The V gene's germline CDR1 is SGHAT and CDR2 FQNNGV.

The chain combines TRBV7-2 with TRBJ2-1, with 8 positions matching TRBD1. The CDR3 is 13 residues long. The V segment lost 4 bases and the J segment 7 bases; nucleotides outside the gene matches: 3. Germline values: CDR1 SGHTA, CDR2 FQGNSA. The CDR3 loop reads CASSSQGANEQFF. The DNA for the CDR3 is TGTGCCAGCAGCTCGCAGGGGGCGAATGAGCAGTTCTTC.

V is TRBV7-6 and J is TRBJ2-1; possibly TRBD1 for D (5 bases). Trimming stripped 2 bases from V and 5 bases from J, with 7 bases between. CDR3 size: 13 residues. Germline CDR1 SGHVS, CDR2 FNYEAQ. The CDR3 is CASSLSRDNEQFF. CDR3 sequence (DNA): TGTGCCAGCAGCTTAAGCAGGGACAATGAGCAGTTCTTC.

This chain uses TRBV30 with TRBJ1-1; the D gene is possibly TRBD1 (5 bases). The length of the CDR3 is 12 residues. Germline V gene sequence: CDR1 GTSNPN, CDR2 SVGIG (reference sequence). V dropped 0 bases and J dropped 5 bases, with 7 bases sitting between them. The CDR3 nucleotides read TGTGCCTGGAGTGTAGAGGGGACTGAAGCTTTCTTT. Its protein product is CAWSVEGTEAFF. The full variable domain, completed using reference TRBV30 and TRBJ1-1, is SQTIHQWPATLVQPVGSPLSLECTVEGTSNPNLYWYRQAAGRGLQLLFYSVGIGQISSEVPQNLSASRPQDRQFILSSKKLLLSDSGFYLCAWSVEGTEAFFGQGTRLTVV.

This clone was seen more than once but under ten times. This chain uses TRBV2 with TRBJ2-7; 7 nucleotides line up with TRBD2. The CDR3 runs to 13 residues. V gave up 7 bases and J gave up 2 bases; unmatched junction bases: 5. Germline CDR1 and CDR2: SNHLY and FYNNEI. For the CDR3, the DNA is TGTGCCAGCATGGGCGGGGGAACCTACGAGCAGTACTTC. Its protein is CASMGGGTYEQYF. The full variable domain, with the rest looked up from reference TRBV2 and TRBJ2-7, is EPEVTQTPSHQVTQMGQEVILRCVPISNHLYFYWYRQILGQKVEFLVSFYNNEISEKSEIFDDQFSVERPDGSNFTLKIRSTKLEDSAMYFCASMGGGTYEQYFGPGTRLTVT.

The V and J genes are TRBV7-2 and TRBJ2-6, with 7 nucleotides matching TRBD1. CDR3 length: 15 residues. The J segment lost 4 bases and the V segment lost 4 bases, leaving 4 bases of the junction unmatched. Germline CDR1 is SGHTA and CDR2 is FQGNSA. The CDR3 reads CASSSRGPGANVLTF. CDR3 nucleotide sequence: TGTGCCAGCAGCTCTAGGGGGCCAGGGGCCAACGTCCTGACTTTC.